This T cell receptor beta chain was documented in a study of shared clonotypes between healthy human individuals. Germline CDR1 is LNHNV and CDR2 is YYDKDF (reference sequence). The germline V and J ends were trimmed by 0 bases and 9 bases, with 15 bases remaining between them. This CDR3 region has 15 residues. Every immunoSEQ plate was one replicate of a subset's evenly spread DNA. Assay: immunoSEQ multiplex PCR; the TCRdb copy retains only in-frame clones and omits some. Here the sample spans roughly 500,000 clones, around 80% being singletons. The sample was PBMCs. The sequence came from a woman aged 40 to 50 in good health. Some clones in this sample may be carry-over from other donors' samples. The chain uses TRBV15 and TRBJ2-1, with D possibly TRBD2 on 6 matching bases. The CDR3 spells CATSRDLNAGPEQFF. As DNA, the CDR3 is TGTGCCACCAGCAGAGACCTGAACGCGGGACCTGAGCAGTTCTTC.